This T cell receptor (beta chain) was observed in a study of OX40 agonist ivuxolimab in advanced cancers. Study in general: Patients were dosed intravenously with ivuxolimab at 0.01 to 10 mg/kg every 2 weeks. Study-level findings and limits: There were also nonresponders showing low normalized T-cell clonal expansion.

Notes on this clone: No antigen is known for it. Other DNA variants within this sample encode the same CDR3.

Trimming pared 5 bases from V and 0 bases from J, leaving 10 bases between. The germline V gene encodes CDR1 PRHDT and CDR2 FYEKMQ (reference sequence). This CDR3 is built from 14 residues. Using immunoSEQ multiplex PCR, the repertoire was profiled, and TCRdb retains in-frame clones only, with some absent. Of tens of thousands of clones listed, about 92% were seen once; the top ten hold around 15%. This TCR came from an adult with an advanced solid tumor such as melanoma, head and neck, liver or kidney cancer. This sample comprised CD4+ or CD8+ T cells sorted from blood, obtained in a trial of the OX40 agonist ivuxolimab. The genes are TRBV13 and TRBJ1-1; D unclear. In nucleotides, the CDR3 is TGTGCCAGCAGCCCCCGGACGGTGAACACTGAAGCTTTCTTT. Translating gives CASSPRTVNTEAFF.